The rows below give T cell receptor beta chains drawn from one sample of a study of T cell repertoires in cytomegalovirus infection. No antigen is known for these receptors. One entry per CDR3 protein results from TCRdb running MiXCR on the reads. The sample lists around 69,000 distinct CDR3 sequences; roughly 28% were seen once. Sequencing was performed on CD8+ T cells from cultured PBMCs, taken from culture after CMV antigen stimulation. These receptors originate from a human donor in good health (CMV status not recorded). Some clones in this sample may be carry-over from other donors' samples. CDR3s include the opening cysteine and the closing phenylalanine or tryptophan. A D gene is named only where the DNA matches it firmly. Clone size is stated in some rows and not others, as once, few, many or a class when expanded.

d_call,j_call,v_call,clone_size,cdr3_nt,cdr3_aa
.,TRBJ1-1,TRBV7-8,many,TGTGCCAGCAGCCATTACACTGAAGCTTTCTTT,CASSHYTEAFF
TRBD1,TRBJ1-4,TRBV4-1,few,TGCGCCAGCAGCCCTGAGGGGGCAGGCGACGCAACTAATGAAAAACTGTTTTTT,CASSPEGAGDATNEKLFF
.,TRBJ1-1,TRBV27,few,TGTGCCAGCAGTTCGGACAGAGAGGTTAGGAACACTGAAGCTTTCTTT,CASSSDREVRNTEAFF
TRBD1,TRBJ1-2,TRBV7-9,few,TGTGCCAGCAGCTTAGGGACAGGGAGTAACTATGGCTACACCTTC,CASSLGTGSNYGYTF
.,TRBJ1-4,TRBV6-2/TRBV6-3,few,TGTGCCAGCGACCTGGGGCCTATGGCGGTGGAAGAAAAACTGTTTTTT,CASDLGPMAVEEKLFF
TRBD1,TRBJ1-1,TRBV20-1,.,TGCAGTGCTAGAGATTTTAAGGGGGCGCCCACTGAAGCTTTCTTT,CSARDFKGAPTEAFF
.,TRBJ2-5,TRBV29-1,.,TGCAGTGGTGAGGGGGACCAAGAGACCCAGTACTTC,CSGEGDQETQYF
.,TRBJ1-6,TRBV5-4,once,TGTGCCAGCAGCTTGGGGGAAACCTATAATTCACCCCTCCACTTT,CASSLGETYNSPLHF
TRBD2,TRBJ2-4,TRBV4-1,.,TGCGCCAGCAGCCAAGAACTAGCGGGAGGCATTCAGTACTTC,CASSQELAGGIQYF
.,TRBJ2-1,TRBV5-1,few,TGCGCCAGCAGCCCGGGACTCCTGAATGGCGATGAGCAGTTCTTC,CASSPGLLNGDEQFF
TRBD2,TRBJ2-1,TRBV7-2,few,TGTGCCAGCAGCTGGCTGGTAGCGGGGGGACCAAACCCCTACAATGAGCAGTTCTTC,CASSWLVAGGPNPYNEQFF
.,TRBJ2-7,TRBV7-9,.,TGTGCCAGCAGCTTAAGAAGCCAGGGCTACGAGCAGTACTTC,CASSLRSQGYEQYF
.,TRBJ1-3,TRBV7-8,.,TGTGCCAGCAGCCCAGATGCAGCCCCAGCGGGAAACACCATATATTTT,CASSPDAAPAGNTIYF
.,TRBJ2-1,TRBV29-1,.,TGCAGCGTTTTCACAGGGGACTGGAATGAGCAGTTCTTC,CSVFTGDWNEQFF
.,TRBJ1-1,TRBV3-1,few,TGTGCCAGCAGCCAAGATCTGGGGGTGTACACTGAAGCTTTCTTT,CASSQDLGVYTEAFF
.,TRBJ1-4,TRBV19,.,TGTGCCAGTGCCGAGAGAGCAACTAATGAAAAACTGTTTTTT,CASAERATNEKLFF
TRBD2,TRBJ2-2,TRBV4-3,few,TGCGCCAGCAGCCAAGGGACTAGTCCGTACCCCGGGGAGCTGTTTTTT,CASSQGTSPYPGELFF
TRBD1,TRBJ2-3,TRBV5-6,.,TGTGCCAGCAGCCCAGGCCGGGACAGGGGCACAGATACGCAGTATTTT,CASSPGRDRGTDTQYF
.,TRBJ2-3,TRBV27,.,TGTGCCAGCAGTTTATCGGGGGCCACAGATACGCAGTATTTT,CASSLSGATDTQYF
TRBD1,TRBJ2-7,TRBV7-9,.,TGTGCCAGCAGCTCTACAGGGGGGCCCTACGAGCAGTACTTC,CASSSTGGPYEQYF
.,TRBJ1-1,TRBV27,few,TGTGCCAGCAGTTTATCGGGAGGGAACACTGAAGCTTTCTTT,CASSLSGGNTEAFF
.,TRBJ1-2,TRBV11-2,.,TGTGCCAGCAGCTCCGGGGGGTCGAACTATGGCTACACCTTC,CASSSGGSNYGYTF
.,TRBJ2-2,TRBV5-1,once,TGCGCCAGCAGCTCTCAGGGGAGTGGCGAGGAGCTGTTTTTT,CASSSQGSGEELFF
TRBD2,TRBJ2-3,TRBV6-6,.,TGTGCCAGCCGATTAGCGGGAGGGCCCCCAGATACGCAGTATTTT,CASRLAGGPPDTQYF
.,TRBJ2-2,TRBV28,medium-sized,TGTGCCAGCAGTTTACCCGAGCGATCCACCGGGGAGCTGTTTTTT,CASSLPERSTGELFF
.,TRBJ1-6,TRBV20-1,.,TGCAGTGCGGTAGACATGTCGAGCTCCTATAATTCACCCCTCCACTTT,CSAVDMSSSYNSPLHF
.,TRBJ2-7,TRBV11-2,many,TGTGCCAGCAGCCTACGGACAGCAACCTACGAGCAGTACTTC,CASSLRTATYEQYF
TRBD2,TRBJ2-3,TRBV12-3/TRBV12-4,.,TGTGCCAGCGGGGGGGGGATTTTGGCAGATACGCAGTATTTT,CASGGGILADTQYF
.,TRBJ2-5,TRBV6-5,few,TGTGCCAGCAGGTGGGGAGAGACCCAGTACTTC,CASRWGETQYF
TRBD1,TRBJ2-7,TRBV27,few,TGTGCCAGCAGTATCCGGGACAGGGCCTACGAGCAGTACTTC,CASSIRDRAYEQYF
.,TRBJ1-2,TRBV5-6,many,TGTGCCAGCAGCTTGCAGGGAGTTAGGACCTATGGCTACACCTTC,CASSLQGVRTYGYTF
.,TRBJ1-1,TRBV12-3/TRBV12-4,.,TGTGCCAGCAGACTAGCGGGTACTGAAGCTTTCTTT,CASRLAGTEAFF
TRBD1,TRBJ1-1,TRBV6-5,.,TGTGCCAGCAGTTCTAAGCCAGGGGGCTGGACTGTAGCTTTCTTT,CASSSKPGGWTVAFF
TRBD1,TRBJ2-5,TRBV7-8,many,TGTGCCAGCAGCTTATTGACAGGGGGGAGTATGGGCCAAGAGACCCAGTACTTC,CASSLLTGGSMGQETQYF
TRBD1,TRBJ2-2,TRBV20-1,.,TGCAGTGTTAGGGACAGGGCATACACCGGGGAGCTGTTTTTT,CSVRDRAYTGELFF
TRBD2,TRBJ2-7,TRBV27,few,TGTGCCAGCAGTCCAGGACTAGCGGGAGTCGTGCAGTACTTC,CASSPGLAGVVQYF
.,TRBJ1-5,TRBV27,.,TGTGCCAGCAGTTACGGACATAGCAATCAGCCCCAGCATTTT,CASSYGHSNQPQHF
.,TRBJ1-4,TRBV28,few,TGTGCCAGCAGTCCCTCGACAGGTGGTGAAAAACTGTTTTTT,CASSPSTGGEKLFF
TRBD1,TRBJ1-2,TRBV27,.,TGTGCCAGCAGTTCCGGGACAGGGGAATACGACTACACCTTC,CASSSGTGEYDYTF
.,TRBJ2-1,TRBV13,.,TGTGCCAGCAGCTTAGGGGTAGGGGGCTCCTACAATGAGCAGTTCTTC,CASSLGVGGSYNEQFF